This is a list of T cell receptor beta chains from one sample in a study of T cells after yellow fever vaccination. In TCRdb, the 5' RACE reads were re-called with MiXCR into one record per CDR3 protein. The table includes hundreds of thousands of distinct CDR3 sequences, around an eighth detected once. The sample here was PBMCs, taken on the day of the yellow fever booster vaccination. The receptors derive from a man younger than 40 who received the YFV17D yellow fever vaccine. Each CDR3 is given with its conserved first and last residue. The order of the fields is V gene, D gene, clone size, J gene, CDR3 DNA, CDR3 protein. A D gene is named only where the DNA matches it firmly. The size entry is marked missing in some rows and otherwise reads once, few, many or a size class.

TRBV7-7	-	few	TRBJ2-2	TGTGCCAGCAGCCCAGGGAAGTTTTTT	CASSPGKFF
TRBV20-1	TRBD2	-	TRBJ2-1	TGCAGTGCTAACCGGGTAGCGGGAACCTACAATGAGCAGTTCTTC	CSANRVAGTYNEQFF
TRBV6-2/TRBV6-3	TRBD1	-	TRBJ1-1	TGTGCCAGCAGTTACAACAGGGGGAAATCAGAAGCTTTCTTT	CASSYNRGKSEAFF
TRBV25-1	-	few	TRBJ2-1	TGTGCCAGCAGTGGCCCCAGCACAAACTCCTACAATGAGCAGTTCTTC	CASSGPSTNSYNEQFF
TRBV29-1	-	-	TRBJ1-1	TGCAGCGTTGATGGAGGACTCGGAGCTTTCTTT	CSVDGGLGAFF
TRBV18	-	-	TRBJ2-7	TGTGCCAGCTCACCGAGGGTTACTATATCCTACGAGCAGTACTTC	CASSPRVTISYEQYF
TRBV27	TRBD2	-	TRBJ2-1	TGTGCCAGCAGTTTATCGGGAATAGCGGGAAGGTATGAGCAGTTCTTC	CASSLSGIAGRYEQFF
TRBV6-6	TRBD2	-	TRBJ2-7	TGTGCCAGCAGTCCCGGGGGGTTCGAGCAGTACTTC	CASSPGGFEQYF
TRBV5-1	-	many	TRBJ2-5	TGCGCCAGCAGCTTGGCCCAGCAAGAGACCCAGTACTTC	CASSLAQQETQYF
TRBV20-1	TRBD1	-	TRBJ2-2	TGCAGTGCCAAGAGGACAGGGGGGACCACCGGGGAGCTGTTTTTT	CSAKRTGGTTGELFF
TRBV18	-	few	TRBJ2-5	TGTGCCAGCTCACCGTTGCTTGGGGCACCACAGTACCAAGAGACCCAGTACTTC	CASSPLLGAPQYQETQYF
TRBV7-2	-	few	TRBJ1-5	TGTGCCAGCAGCTGGACAGTCAATAGCAATCAGCCCCAGCATTTT	CASSWTVNSNQPQHF
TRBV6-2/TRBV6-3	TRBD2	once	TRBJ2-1	TGTGCCAGCTCCGCGTCCCCGGGACTAGCGGGAGGGCCACGATACAATGAGCAGTTCTTC	CASSASPGLAGGPRYNEQFF
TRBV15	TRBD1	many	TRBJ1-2	TGTGCCACCAGCCGAGAAGGACAGGCCCTTAACTATGGCTACACCTTC	CATSREGQALNYGYTF
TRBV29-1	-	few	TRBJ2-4	TGCAGCGTCTCCGGAGTACTAGTCACTTCCTCTCCAGCCAAAAACATTCAGTACTTC	CSVSGVLVTSSPAKNIQYF
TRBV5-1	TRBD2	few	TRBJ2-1	TGCGCCAGCAGCCCGTTAGTGCGGGGGGCTTCCTACAATGAGCAGTTCTTC	CASSPLVRGASYNEQFF
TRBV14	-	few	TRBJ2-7	TGTGCCAGCAGCCAAGATCGCCCATATATCCTCACTAGGAATGGCAGCGAGCAGTACTTC	CASSQDRPYILTRNGSEQYF
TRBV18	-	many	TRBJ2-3	TGTGCCAGCAGCCCCTACTCCACAGATACGCAGTATTTT	CASSPYSTDTQYF
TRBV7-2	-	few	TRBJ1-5	TGTGCCAGCAGGGTAGCCGCTGGGGGCAATCAGCCCCAGCATTTT	CASRVAAGGNQPQHF
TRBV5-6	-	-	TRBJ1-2	TGTGCCAGCAGCCCGAGGGGGAAGGGCTATGGCTACACCTTC	CASSPRGKGYGYTF
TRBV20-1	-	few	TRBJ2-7	TGCAGTGCGGAAGATACCTACGAGCAGTACTTC	CSAEDTYEQYF
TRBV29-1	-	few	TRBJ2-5	TGCAGCGTTCGCCAGGCACGACTACCTCACGAGACCCAGTACTTC	CSVRQARLPHETQYF
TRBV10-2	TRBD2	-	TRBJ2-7	TGCGCCAGCAGTGACGCGGGAGCGACCTACGAGCAGTACTTC	CASSDAGATYEQYF
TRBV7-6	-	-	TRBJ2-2	TGTGCCAGCAGCCCGGTCGGGTCTCACGGGGAGCTGTTTTTT	CASSPVGSHGELFF
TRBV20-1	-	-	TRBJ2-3	TGCAGTGCTCCGAGGGGCGGGGGCTCAGATACGCAGTATTTT	CSAPRGGGSDTQYF
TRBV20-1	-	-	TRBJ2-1	TGCTGTGCTAGAGATGTGCGCGGGGCCTGGTTTGGGGTGCAGTTCTTC	CCARDVRGAWFGVQFF
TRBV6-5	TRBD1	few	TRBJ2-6	TGTGCCAGCAGTAACCAGGGGGTCCGCTCTGGGGCCAACGTCCTGACTTTC	CASSNQGVRSGANVLTF
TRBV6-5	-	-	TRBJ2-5	TGTGCCAGCAGTTACAACAGGGCACAAGAGACCCAGTACTTC	CASSYNRAQETQYF
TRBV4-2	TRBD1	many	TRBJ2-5	TGTGCCAGCAGCCAAGAAACAGGGGGCGAGAAGACCCAGTACTTC	CASSQETGGEKTQYF
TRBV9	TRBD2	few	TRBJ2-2	TGTGCCAGCAGCGGGGGACTAGCGGTGAACACCGGGGAGCTGTTTTTT	CASSGGLAVNTGELFF
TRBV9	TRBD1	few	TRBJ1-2	TGTGCCAGCAGCGTTGGGACAGAACCGTATGGCTACACCTTC	CASSVGTEPYGYTF
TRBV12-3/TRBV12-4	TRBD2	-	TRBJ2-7	TGTGCCAGCAGCCCCTTGGGTAGGTCTAGCGGGCGTTACGAGCAGTACTTC	CASSPLGRSSGRYEQYF
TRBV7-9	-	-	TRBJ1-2	TGTGCCAGCAGCTTAGCCAGGGCAGGAGACCGTGGCTACACCTTC	CASSLARAGDRGYTF
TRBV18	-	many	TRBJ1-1	TGTGCCAGCTCACCACAGGGACTGGGCACTGAAGCTTTCTTT	CASSPQGLGTEAFF
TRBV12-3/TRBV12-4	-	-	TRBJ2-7	TGTGCCAGCAGTCCTTATGGGAACGAGCAGTACTTC	CASSPYGNEQYF
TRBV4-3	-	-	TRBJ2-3	TGCGCCAGCAGCCAAGCCGTGCGGGATTTAGATACGCAGTATTTT	CASSQAVRDLDTQYF
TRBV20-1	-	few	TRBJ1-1	TGCAGTGCTAGAGTTTCGGTTGAAGCTTTCTTT	CSARVSVEAFF
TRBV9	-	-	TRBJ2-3	TGTGCCAGCAGCGTAGGTGGAGTGAACACAGATACGCAGTATTTT	CASSVGGVNTDTQYF
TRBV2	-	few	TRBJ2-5	TGTGCCAGCAGGAGGGGGGACATACCTCAAGAGACCCAGTACTTC	CASRRGDIPQETQYF
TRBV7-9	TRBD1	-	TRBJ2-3	TGTGCCAGCAGCCAATTATCCGGGACAGTGGGTACGCAGTATTTT	CASSQLSGTVGTQYF
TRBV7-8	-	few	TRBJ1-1	TGTGCCAGCAGCTTAGCGGTCGACAGGAAGGACACTGAAGCTTTCTTT	CASSLAVDRKDTEAFF
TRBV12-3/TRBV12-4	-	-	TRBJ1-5	TGTGCCAGCAGTTTAGCGCGTTTTGGGCCCCAGCATTTT	CASSLARFGPQHF
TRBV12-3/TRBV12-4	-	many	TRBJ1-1	TGTGCCAGCAGTCCAAGAGGATGGGCGGGTACTGAAGCTTTCTTT	CASSPRGWAGTEAFF
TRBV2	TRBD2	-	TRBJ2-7	TGTGCCAGCAGGAGCGGGAGCGGGTCCTCCTCCGGGCAGTACTTC	CASRSGSGSSSGQYF
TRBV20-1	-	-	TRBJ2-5	TGCAGTGCTAGCACTGGACCGGGGGAGACCCAGTACTTC	CSASTGPGETQYF
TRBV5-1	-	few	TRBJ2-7	TGCGCCAGCAGCTTAAAAGACGGATACGAGCAGTACTTC	CASSLKDGYEQYF
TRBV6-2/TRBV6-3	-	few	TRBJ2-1	TGTGCCAGCAGTTACGGTCCTTTGAATGAGCAGTTCTTC	CASSYGPLNEQFF
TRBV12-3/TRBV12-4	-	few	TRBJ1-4	TGTGCCAGCACTAACGCAGTACTTGAAAAACTGTTTTTT	CASTNAVLEKLFF
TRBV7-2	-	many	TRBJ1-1	TGTGCCAGCAGCTCGAGCGTTAGAAACACTGAAGCTTTCTTT	CASSSSVRNTEAFF
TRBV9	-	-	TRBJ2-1	TGTGCCAGCAGCCCTCTAGGGGGGCGGAATGAGCAGTTCTTC	CASSPLGGRNEQFF